Listed below are T cell receptor beta chains from one sample, sequenced in a study of T and B cells in COVID-19 patients. TCRdb re-called the multiplex PCR reads through MiXCR, storing one row per CDR3 protein. The data hold around 19,000 distinct CDR3 sequences, with around a third observed a single time. Sequencing used blood. The receptor set was obtained from a human donor with active COVID-19. CDR3s include the opening cysteine and the closing phenylalanine or tryptophan. A D gene is named only where the DNA matches it firmly. Some rows have no size entry. The others give once, few or many, or a class for an expanded clone.

CDR3 length	clone size	V gene	J gene	D gene	CDR3 DNA	CDR3 protein
16	few	TRBV12-3/TRBV12-4	TRBJ2-6	NA	TGTGCCAGCAGCCTGGGTAGTCTCTCTGGGGCCAACGTCCTGACTTTC	CASSLGSLSGANVLTF
18	NA	TRBV29-1	TRBJ2-3	TRBD2	TGCAGCGTTGAAAAGGGCACTAGCGGGGGGGCGGGTGCAGATACGCAGTATTTT	CSVEKGTSGGAGADTQYF
13	few	TRBV18	TRBJ1-6	NA	TGTGCCAGCTCACCTGACAGAGATTCACCCCTCCACTTT	CASSPDRDSPLHF
16	NA	TRBV15	TRBJ1-5	TRBD1	TGTGCCACCAGCAGCTTCAGGGGGGGGGTGAATCAGCCCCAGCATTTT	CATSSFRGGVNQPQHF
15	NA	TRBV20-1	TRBJ2-2	TRBD1	TGCAGTGCTAGAGATTATCGACAGGGGTGGGGGGAGCTGTTTTTT	CSARDYRQGWGELFF
15	NA	TRBV6-6	TRBJ2-2	NA	TGTGCCAGCAGTTACTCGAGCCCAAACACCGGGGAGCTGTTTTTT	CASSYSSPNTGELFF
15	medium-sized	TRBV19	TRBJ2-3	NA	TGTGCCAGTACGGGGCTAGATAAAAGAACAGATACGCAGTATTTT	CASTGLDKRTDTQYF
16	NA	TRBV10-1	TRBJ1-1	NA	TGCGCCAGCAGTGCAGGTTGGGCGTCGGGGAACACTGAAGCTTTCTTT	CASSAGWASGNTEAFF
15	NA	TRBV18	TRBJ1-3	NA	TGTGCCAGCTCCCCTGACGGAAGCTCTGGAAACACCATATATTTT	CASSPDGSSGNTIYF
13	NA	TRBV7-9	TRBJ2-7	NA	TGTGCCAGCAGCTTCCCCCTAGCAGTTGAGCAGTACTTC	CASSFPLAVEQYF
13	NA	TRBV20-1	TRBJ2-5	NA	TGCAGTGTAACCTTGGGCGGACAAGAGACCCAGTACTTC	CSVTLGGQETQYF
19	NA	TRBV7-9	TRBJ1-1	NA	TGTGCCAGCAGCTCCATACCCGCTACGGACGGGGAACCTTACACTGAAGCTTTCTTT	CASSSIPATDGEPYTEAFF
16	NA	TRBV7-9	TRBJ2-7	TRBD1	TGTGCCAGCAGCCACCTGGGACAGGGCACTTCCTACGAGCAGTACTTC	CASSHLGQGTSYEQYF
14	few	TRBV6-2/TRBV6-3	TRBJ1-2	TRBD1	TGTGCCAGCACTCTGACAGGGGAGGGCTATGGCTACACCTTC	CASTLTGEGYGYTF
16	NA	TRBV7-9	TRBJ2-3	TRBD2	TGTGCCAGCAGCTTAGTTGGCGGGGGGGTAGGTTATACGCAGTATTTT	CASSLVGGGVGYTQYF
13	NA	TRBV5-6	TRBJ1-1	NA	TGTGCCAGCAGCTTGTTCTCGAACACTGAAGCTTTCTTT	CASSLFSNTEAFF
15	NA	TRBV6-4	TRBJ1-6	NA	TGTGCCAGCAGTGACTCCCCAAAGGGGAATTCACCCCTCCACTTT	CASSDSPKGNSPLHF
13	NA	TRBV27	TRBJ2-2	NA	TGTGCCAGCGGCCGCGGGCAGGGTCGGGAGCTGTTTTTT	CASGRGQGRELFF
14	NA	TRBV12-3/TRBV12-4	TRBJ2-5	NA	TGTGCCAGCAGTATGAGGGGGGGCCGGGAGACCCAGTACTTC	CASSMRGGRETQYF
11	few	TRBV12-3/TRBV12-4	TRBJ2-3	NA	TGTGCCAGCAGGTACGGAGATACGCAGTATTTT	CASRYGDTQYF
11	NA	TRBV20-1	TRBJ2-1	NA	TGCAGTGCTAGCCAGGGGGGTGAGCAGTTCTTC	CSASQGGEQFF
13	few	TRBV27	TRBJ2-1	NA	TGTGCCAGCACGGGCCTAGCTGTCAATGAGCAGTTCTTC	CASTGLAVNEQFF
15	few	TRBV4-3	TRBJ1-2	NA	TGCGCCAGCAGCCAATTATTAGGGGGTTCCTATGGCTACACCTTC	CASSQLLGGSYGYTF
15	NA	TRBV6-2/TRBV6-3	TRBJ2-7	TRBD1	TGTGCCAGCAAGTTGGTCGGGACAGGGGGCTACGAGCAGTACTTC	CASKLVGTGGYEQYF
12	medium-sized	TRBV19	TRBJ2-5	NA	TGTGCCAGTAGTCTGTCGGGGAAGACCCAGTACTTC	CASSLSGKTQYF
13	NA	TRBV5-4	TRBJ1-1	NA	TGTGCCAGCGGAGTCGACAGGAACACTGAAGCTTTCTTT	CASGVDRNTEAFF
13	few	TRBV6-6	TRBJ2-7	NA	TGTGCCAGCACGGATGGGCAGGGTTACGAGCAGTACTTC	CASTDGQGYEQYF
13	NA	TRBV6-4	TRBJ2-3	NA	TGTGCCAGCAGTGCGGGGGGCACAGATACGCAGTATTTT	CASSAGGTDTQYF
15	NA	TRBV7-6	TRBJ1-4	NA	TGTGCCAGCAGCTTGGGCCAAAGCGGGATCGAAAAACTGTTTTTT	CASSLGQSGIEKLFF
13	medium-sized	TRBV19	TRBJ1-2	TRBD1	TGTGCCAGTAGGGACAGGGCCCTCCATGGCTACACCTTC	CASRDRALHGYTF
17	NA	TRBV28	TRBJ2-6	NA	TGTGCCAGCAGTTTGGGGGACACCATCTCTGGGGCCAACGTCCTGACTTTC	CASSLGDTISGANVLTF
15	NA	TRBV6-1	TRBJ2-7	TRBD1	TGTGCCAGCAGGCCCGACAGGGGGCATCCCTACGAGCAGTACTTC	CASRPDRGHPYEQYF
13	few	TRBV6-4	TRBJ2-2	NA	TGTGCCAGCAGTGATACATACACCGGGGAGCTGTTTTTT	CASSDTYTGELFF
15	once	TRBV7-2	TRBJ1-1	TRBD1	TGTGCCAGCAGCTCCCGGGACAGGTCTAACACTGAAGCTTTCTTT	CASSSRDRSNTEAFF
13	few	TRBV27	TRBJ1-5	NA	TGTGCCAGCAGTTTGGTTAGGGATCAGCCCCAGCATTTT	CASSLVRDQPQHF
16	NA	TRBV11-1	TRBJ2-1	TRBD2	TGTGCCAGCAGCTTAGATGGTCGGGGAGGGGACAATGAGCAGTTCTTC	CASSLDGRGGDNEQFF
13	NA	TRBV5-6	TRBJ1-2	NA	TGTGCCAGCAGCGGAGGGCTGAACTATGGCTACACCTTC	CASSGGLNYGYTF
13	few	TRBV12-3/TRBV12-4	TRBJ1-5	NA	TGTGCCACTGCTCCCAGTATCAATCAGCCCCAGCATTTT	CATAPSINQPQHF
14	few	TRBV13	TRBJ2-3	TRBD2	TGTGCCAGCAGCTTAAGACTAGCGGGGGAGCCGCAGTATTTT	CASSLRLAGEPQYF
15	once	TRBV5-1	TRBJ2-3	NA	TGCGCCAGCAGCACGCTTGGGGGGCTGGCAGATACGCAGTATTTT	CASSTLGGLADTQYF
17	NA	TRBV6-2/TRBV6-3	TRBJ2-3	NA	TGTGCCAGCAGTACATGGGACGTAGCCGCGGCCATAGATACGCAGTATTTT	CASSTWDVAAAIDTQYF
19	NA	TRBV12-3/TRBV12-4	TRBJ1-1	TRBD1	TGTGCCAGCAGTTTAGGGTTCACAGGGGCCACACGTCAGGGTGCTGAAGCTTTCTTT	CASSLGFTGATRQGAEAFF
14	medium-sized	TRBV19	TRBJ2-1	NA	TGTGCCAGCAACGTGGGCGGGGGCGTCCATGAGCAGTTCTTC	CASNVGGGVHEQFF
14	medium-sized	TRBV29-1	TRBJ2-3	TRBD1	TGCAGCGCTATAGGACAGGCTCGCACAGATACGCAGTATTTT	CSAIGQARTDTQYF
14	medium-sized	TRBV18	TRBJ1-4	TRBD1	TGTGCCAGCTCGCAGGACAGGGAAGGAGAAAAACTGTTTTTT	CASSQDREGEKLFF
16	NA	TRBV7-6	TRBJ1-2	NA	TGTGCCAGCAGCTTCAACCCAAGGGGATCTTTCTATGGCTACACCTTC	CASSFNPRGSFYGYTF